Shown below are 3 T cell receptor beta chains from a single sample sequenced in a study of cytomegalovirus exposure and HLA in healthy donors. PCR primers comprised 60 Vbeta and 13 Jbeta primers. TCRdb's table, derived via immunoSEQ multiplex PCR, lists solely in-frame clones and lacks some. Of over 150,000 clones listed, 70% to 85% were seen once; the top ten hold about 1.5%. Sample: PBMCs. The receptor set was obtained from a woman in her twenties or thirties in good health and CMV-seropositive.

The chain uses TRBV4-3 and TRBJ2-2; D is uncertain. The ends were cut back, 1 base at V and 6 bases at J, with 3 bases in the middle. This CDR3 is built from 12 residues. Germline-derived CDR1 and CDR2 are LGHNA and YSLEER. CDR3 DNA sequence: TGCGCCAGCAGCCAAGCGGCCGGGGAGCTGTTTTTT. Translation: CASSQAAGELFF.

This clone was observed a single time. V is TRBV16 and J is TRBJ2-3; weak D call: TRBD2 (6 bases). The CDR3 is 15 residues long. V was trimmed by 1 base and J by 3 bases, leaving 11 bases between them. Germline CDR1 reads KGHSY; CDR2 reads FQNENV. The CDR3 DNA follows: TGTGCCAGCAGCCAATTAGCACTAGCTACAGATACGCAGTATTTT. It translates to CASSQLALATDTQYF.

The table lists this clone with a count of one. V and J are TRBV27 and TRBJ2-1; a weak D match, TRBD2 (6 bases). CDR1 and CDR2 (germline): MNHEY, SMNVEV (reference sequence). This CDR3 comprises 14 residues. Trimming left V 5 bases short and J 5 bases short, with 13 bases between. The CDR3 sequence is CASSPRRADNEQFF. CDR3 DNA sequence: TGTGCCAGCAGTCCCAGGAGGGCTGACAATGAGCAGTTCTTC.